Listed below are T cell receptor beta chains from one sample, sequenced in a study of blood T cell repertoires in COVID-19. This table comes from immunoSEQ multiplex PCR, and its TCRdb copy is limited to in-frame clones, with some not included. This table holds over 130,000 clones, about 87% found once. Material for sequencing was peripheral blood. These receptors were obtained from a human donor with COVID-19, enrolled during active disease. The donor label of this sample is uncertain. CDR3s include the opening cysteine and the closing phenylalanine or tryptophan. A D gene is named only where the DNA matches it firmly. Not all rows give a size; the values are once, few, many and, for expanded clones, a class.

D gene	V gene	J gene	clone size	CDR3 protein	CDR3 DNA
-	TRBV11-3	TRBJ2-3	-	CASSLGGSTDTQYF	TGTGCCAGCAGCTTAGGTGGGAGTACAGATACGCAGTATTTT
TRBD2	TRBV7-6	TRBJ2-5	-	CASSREGFLAGVQETQYF	TGTGCCAGCAGCAGAGAGGGTTTCCTAGCGGGGGTTCAAGAGACCCAGTACTTC
TRBD1	TRBV19	TRBJ1-2	-	CASSLLSGQGAYGYTF	TGTGCCAGTAGCCTCTTGTCCGGACAGGGGGCCTATGGCTACACCTTC
-	TRBV5-1	TRBJ1-1	-	CASSPEMNTEAFF	TGCGCCAGCAGCCCTGAGATGAACACTGAAGCTTTCTTT
-	TRBV19	TRBJ1-6	-	CASSPSGYNSPLHF	TGTGCCAGTAGCCCTAGTGGATATAATTCACCCCTCCACTTT
-	TRBV28	TRBJ2-7	-	CASSLGLRREQYF	TGTGCCAGCAGTTTAGGACTTCGGCGCGAGCAGTACTTC
-	TRBV20-1	TRBJ1-2	once	CSAQATYGYTF	TGCAGTGCTCAAGCGACCTATGGCTACACCTTC
TRBD1	TRBV5-5	TRBJ1-2	-	CASSFGTAHNYGYTF	TGTGCCAGCAGCTTCGGGACAGCGCACAACTATGGCTACACCTTC
-	TRBV9	TRBJ2-2	-	CASSVAPSTHGELFF	TGTGCCAGCAGCGTAGCTCCGTCTACCCACGGGGAGCTGTTTTTT
-	TRBV5-5	TRBJ1-3	-	CASSLIAIGNTIYF	TGTGCCAGCAGCTTGATAGCCATTGGAAACACCATATATTTT
-	TRBV5-1	TRBJ2-5	-	CASSPGGPKETQYF	TGCGCCAGCAGCCCCGGTGGGCCCAAAGAGACCCAGTACTTC
TRBD1	TRBV10-2	TRBJ2-3	few	CASSELDRADTQYF	TGCGCCAGCAGTGAGCTCGACAGGGCAGATACGCAGTATTTT
-	TRBV18	TRBJ2-2	-	CASSPQQDDTGELFF	TGTGCCAGCTCACCTCAACAGGATGATACCGGGGAGCTGTTTTTT
-	TRBV4-2	TRBJ1-6	-	CASSQDEDNSPLHF	TGTGCCAGCAGCCAAGATGAGGATAATTCACCCCTCCACTTT
TRBD1	TRBV29-1	TRBJ2-1	-	CSGTGGRGSYNEQFF	TGCAGCGGGACAGGGGGACGGGGGTCCTACAATGAGCAGTTCTTC
-	TRBV2	TRBJ1-2	-	CASTAGGDYGYTF	TGTGCCAGCACCGCAGGAGGGGACTATGGCTACACCTTC
TRBD2	TRBV4-1	TRBJ2-5	-	CASSRLAGETQYF	TGCGCCAGCAGTCGACTAGCGGGAGAGACCCAGTACTTC
TRBD1	TRBV18	TRBJ1-1	once	CASSPDRQTEAFF	TGTGCCAGCTCACCGGACAGGCAGACTGAAGCTTTCTTT
-	TRBV2	TRBJ1-5	-	CASSLRGSGNQPQHF	TGTGCCAGCAGTCTCCGTGGGAGCGGCAATCAGCCCCAGCATTTT
-	TRBV10-1	TRBJ2-7	-	CASSEGNGGTYEQYF	TGCGCCAGCAGTGAAGGGAACGGGGGAACCTACGAGCAGTACTTC
-	TRBV3-1/TRBV3-2	TRBJ1-1	-	CASSQVHRNAEAFF	TGTGCCAGCAGCCAAGTGCACAGAAACGCTGAAGCTTTCTTT
-	TRBV7-4	TRBJ1-2	-	CASSRQNINYGYTF	TGTGCCAGCAGCAGACAGAATATTAACTATGGCTACACCTTC
-	TRBV12-3/TRBV12-4	TRBJ2-3	-	CASSLLVGDTQYF	TGTGCCAGCAGTTTACTAGTTGGAGATACGCAGTATTTT
-	TRBV6-5	TRBJ1-2	-	CASYGTIKNYGYTF	TGTGCCAGCTATGGGACAATTAAAAACTATGGCTACACCTTC
TRBD1	TRBV19	TRBJ1-5	-	CASSSLWGGTGGVGNQPQHF	TGTGCCAGTTCCTCCCTTTGGGGTGGGACAGGGGGCGTTGGCAATCAGCCCCAGCATTTT
-	TRBV7-9	TRBJ2-7	once	CASSSRTYEQYF	TGTGCCAGCAGCTCGCGGACCTACGAGCAGTACTTC
-	TRBV18	TRBJ1-2	-	CASSPAQLRGASYGYTF	TGTGCCAGCTCACCTGCCCAGCTAAGGGGCGCGAGCTATGGCTACACCTTC
-	TRBV7-6	TRBJ2-5	-	CASSLFSGGEGETQYF	TGTGCCAGCAGCTTATTTTCCGGGGGTGAGGGCGAGACCCAGTACTTC
-	TRBV7-2	TRBJ2-5	-	CASSLAYELEGTQYF	TGTGCCAGCAGCTTAGCGTATGAGCTGGAGGGGACCCAGTACTTC
-	TRBV5-4	TRBJ1-6	-	CASSLGRGAASPLHF	TGTGCCAGCAGCTTGGGACGGGGGGCGGCCTCACCCCTCCACTTT
TRBD2	TRBV7-3	TRBJ2-7	-	CASSFQGLAGEQYF	TGTGCCAGCAGCTTCCAGGGACTAGCGGGCGAGCAGTACTTC
TRBD1	TRBV5-1	TRBJ1-5	-	CASSPGTGDQPQHF	TGCGCCAGCAGCCCGGGGACAGGGGATCAGCCCCAGCATTTT
TRBD1	TRBV9	TRBJ1-5	-	CASSAGQGLANQPQHF	TGTGCCAGCAGCGCCGGACAGGGGCTTGCCAATCAGCCCCAGCATTTT